One and the same sample provided the 3 T cell receptor beta chains below, sequenced in a study of T cells after yellow fever vaccination. TCRdb re-derived calls from the 5' RACE reads in MiXCR, one entry per CDR3 protein. There are 620,000 or so distinct CDR3 sequences in the sample; around an eighth occur only once, and under 15% lies in the top ten. Specimen: PBMCs, collected on the day of the yellow fever booster vaccination. The receptors derive from a man aged 30-40 years who received the YFV17D yellow fever vaccine.

V usage is TRBV11-2 and J usage is TRBJ2-7, with TRBD2 matching 8 bases. Germline V gene data show CDR1 as SGHAT and CDR2 as FQNNGV. This CDR3 has 15 amino acids. V lost 0 bases to trimming and J lost 4 bases; unmatched junction nucleotides: 5. CDR3 DNA sequence: TGTGCCAGCAGCTTAGATGGTGGCGGGAGGTACGAGCAGTACTTC. Its protein product is CASSLDGGGRYEQYF.

The chain is built from TRBV7-3 and TRBJ2-1; 7 positions agree with TRBD1. CDR1 and CDR2 (germline): SGHTA, FQGTGA. The CDR3 consists of 14 residues. The V and J ends lost 2 bases and 8 bases, in that order; junction bases with no gene match: 6. CDR3 DNA: TGTGCCAGCAGCTTAGTATTAGGGGGCGATGAGCAGTTCTTC. It codes for CASSLVLGGDEQFF.

The chain employs TRBV7-8 and TRBJ1-1; no firm D call. Trimming pared 1 base from V and 3 bases from J, leaving 12 bases between. There are 15 residues in the CDR3. Germline CDR1 is SGHVS and CDR2 is FQNEAQ. CDR3 region: CASSLVGSPDTEAFF. The CDR3 nucleotides read TGTGCCAGCAGCTTAGTTGGCAGCCCGGACACTGAAGCTTTCTTT.